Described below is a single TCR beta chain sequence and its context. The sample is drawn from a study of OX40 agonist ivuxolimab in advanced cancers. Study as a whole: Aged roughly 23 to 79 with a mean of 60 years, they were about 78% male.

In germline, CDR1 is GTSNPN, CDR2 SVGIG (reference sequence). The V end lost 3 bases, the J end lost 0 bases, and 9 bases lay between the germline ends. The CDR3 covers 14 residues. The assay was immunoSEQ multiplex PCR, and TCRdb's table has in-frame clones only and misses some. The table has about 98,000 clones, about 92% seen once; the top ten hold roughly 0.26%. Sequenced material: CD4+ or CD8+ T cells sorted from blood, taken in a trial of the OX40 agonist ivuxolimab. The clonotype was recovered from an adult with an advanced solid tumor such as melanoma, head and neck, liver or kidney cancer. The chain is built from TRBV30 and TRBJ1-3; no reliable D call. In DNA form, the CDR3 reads TGTGCCTGGAGAGGACGATCCTCTGGAAACACCATATATTTT. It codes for CAWRGRSSGNTIYF.